These 19 T cell receptor beta chains originate from one sample sequenced in a study of blood T cells in healthy people across ages. Using a J-beta primer mix together with a sample-barcoded 5' primer, a second PCR was run for about 6 to 11 cycles. TCRdb passed the 5' RACE reads through MiXCR, listing each CDR3 protein once. The table has about 750,000 distinct CDR3 sequences, around half seen once. Material for sequencing was blood. The origin of the receptors is a man older than 75 in good health.

The chain links TRBV6-1 to TRBJ2-1, with TRBD2 identical over 7 bases. Germline V gene lookup returns CDR1 MNHNS and CDR2 SASEGT. The V gene end was trimmed by 1 base and the J gene end by 9 bases; junction bases not matched to a gene: 6. The CDR3 runs 14 residues. CDR3 DNA sequence: TGTGCCAGCAGTGAAGGGTGGCCGGGGGGTGAGCAGTTCTTC. Translating it yields CASSEGWPGGEQFF.

There are a few counts of this clonotype. The genes are TRBV7-6 and TRBJ2-1; no clear D gene. Trimming cost V 1 base and J 7 bases, with 11 bases left between them. CDR1 and CDR2 from the germline V gene are SGHVS and FNYEAQ. The CDR3 totals 14 residues. CDR3 region: CASSLVGPRNEQFF. The CDR3 DNA is TGTGCCAGCAGCTTAGTCGGGCCGCGGAATGAGCAGTTCTTC.

The chain is built from TRBV29-1 and TRBJ2-7, with D tentatively TRBD1 (5 bases). Trimming removed 4 bases at V and 5 bases at J, with 9 bases between. CDR1 SQVTM and CDR2 ANQGSEA come from the germline V gene. This CDR3 has 11 amino acids. CDR3 sequence: CSVAQGDEQYF. CDR3 DNA sequence: TGCAGCGTTGCCCAGGGCGACGAGCAGTACTTC.

Points on this clonotype: The junction differs from germline at one of its ends, possibly a read error. J is TRBJ2-3 and V is TRBV5-1, with 14 bases fitting TRBD2. Germline values: CDR1 SGHRS, CDR2 YFSETQ. This CDR3 comprises 18 residues. The CDR3 DNA reads TGCGCCAGCAGCTCAGGACTAGCGGGAGGCCCCAGCATAGATACGCAGTATTTT. Translation gives CASSSGLAGGPSIDTQYF. The full variable domain, in which reference TRBV5-1 and TRBJ2-3 provide the parts outside the CDR3, is KAGVTQTPRYLIKTRGQQVTLSCSPISGHRSVSWYQQTPGQGLQFLFEYFSETQRNKGNFPGRFSGRQFSNSRSEMNVSTLELGDSALYLCASSSGLAGGPSIDTQYFGPGTRLTVL.

In its sample, this clonotype was seen once. The junction does not match germline at one end; this may be a read error. The V gene is TRBV5-1, the J gene TRBJ1-6, with D uncertain. Germline lookup yields CDR1 SGHRS and CDR2 YFSETQ. The CDR3 is made up of 16 amino acids. The CDR3 is CASSLGLDVGNSPPHF. The CDR3 DNA sequence: TGCGCCAGCAGCTTGGGCCTCGACGTGGGTAATTCACCCCCCCACTTT. Combining the CDR3 with reference TRBV5-1 and TRBJ1-6 gives the whole variable domain KAGVTQTPRYLIKTRGQQVTLSCSPISGHRSVSWYQQTPGQGLQFLFEYFSETQRNKGNFPGRFSGRQFSNSRSEMNVSTLELGDSALYLCASSLGLDVGNSPPHFGNGTRLTVT.

This clonotype showed up just a few times. J is TRBJ2-7 and V is TRBV29-1; 10 nucleotides match TRBD2. V trimming: 6 bases; J trimming: 4 bases; junction bases outside the gene matches: 21. The CDR3 loop spans 18 amino acids. The germline gives CDR1 SQVTM, CDR2 ANQGSEA. CDR3 DNA sequence: TGCAGCGTAACGGAACAGCAGATTAAGCGGGAGGGTAATTACGAGCAGTACTTC. As protein: CSVTEQQIKREGNYEQYF.

V usage is TRBV15 and J usage is TRBJ2-4; D gene ambiguous. The J call is doubtful: the DNA matches TRBJ2-7 better. CDR1 and CDR2 from the germline V gene are LNHNV and YYDKDF (reference sequence). The CDR3 has 13 amino acids. CDR3: CATSRDWQYEQYF. CDR3 in DNA: TGTGCCACCAGCAGAGATTGGCAGTACGAGCAGTACTTC.

The chain joins TRBV18 to TRBJ2-1; weak D call: TRBD2 (5 bases). The CDR3 covers 15 residues. Germline loops: CDR1 KGHSH, CDR2 LQKENI. V was pared by 3 bases and J by 2 bases, with 11 bases between. The CDR3 here is CASSPQDGAYNEQFF. CDR3 coding DNA: TGTGCCAGCTCACCCCAGGACGGGGCCTACAATGAGCAGTTCTTC.

This clonotype was seen repeatedly, ten times or more. The chain has TRBV14 and TRBJ1-2; D might be TRBD1 (6 bases). Trimming removed 0 bases from V and 7 bases from J, with 12 bases in between. The CDR3 consists of 14 residues. Germline CDR1 is SGHDN and CDR2 is FVKESK. CDR3 sequence (DNA): TGTGCCAGCAGCCAAGATAGAGGGGGTGGTGGCTACACCTTC. Protein product: CASSQDRGGGGYTF.

The CDR3 reads CATNRGPGELFF. In DNA form, the CDR3 reads TGTGCCACCAACAGGGGGCCCGGGGAGCTGTTTTTT. The J gene is TRBJ2-2, the V gene TRBV24-1, with 9 bases matching TRBD1. Germline lookup yields CDR1 KGHDR and CDR2 SFDVKD. The CDR3 is 12 amino acids. J gave up 6 bases and V 8 bases, and 0 bases lay outside the gene matches.

This clonotype was observed a few times. The gene calls are TRBV9 and TRBJ2-6, with D unresolved. The germline V and J ends were trimmed by 10 bases and 4 bases, with 15 bases remaining between them. CDR1 and CDR2 (germline): SGDLS, YYNGEE. The CDR3 runs 14 residues. CDR3 region: CASAWGSGANVLTF. DNA of the CDR3: TGTGCCTCCGCCTGGGGTTCAGGGGCCAACGTCCTGACTTTC.

CDR3 sequence (DNA): TGTGCCAGCAGTGACGCCCGGACTAGCCGCTACGAGCAGTACTTC. It codes for CASSDARTSRYEQYF. The J gene is TRBJ2-7, the V gene TRBV6-6; 8 bases are shared with TRBD2. Germline V gives CDR1 MNHNY, CDR2 SVGAGI (reference sequence). V lost 5 bases, J lost 3 bases, and 9 bases stayed unmatched. This CDR3 contains 15 residues.

V usage is TRBV28 and J usage is TRBJ2-7; D remains ambiguous. CDR1 is MDHEN, CDR2 SYDVKM, per germline. The CDR3 has 14 amino acids. Trimming removed 4 bases from V and 2 bases from J, with 12 bases in between. DNA for the CDR3: TGTGCCAGCAGTTCCCCCGCTGCTCCCTACGAGCAGTACTTC. Translating it yields CASSSPAAPYEQYF.

This chain joins TRBV25-1 and TRBJ1-2; 7 bases match TRBD1. This CDR3 contains 14 residues. The V and J ends lost 6 bases and 5 bases, in that order; junction bases with no gene match: 9. The germline gives CDR1 MGHDK, CDR2 SYGVNS. CDR3 sequence: CASSPAGQLYGYTF. The CDR3 DNA is TGTGCCAGCAGCCCCGCGGGACAGTTGTATGGCTACACCTTC.

The rearrangement links TRBV27 to TRBJ2-5; D possibly corresponds to TRBD2 (5 bases). The germline CDR1 and CDR2 sequences are MNHEY and SMNVEV (reference sequence). The CDR3 spans 15 residues. Trimming cost V 4 bases and J 5 bases, with 17 bases left between them. The CDR3 DNA sequence: TGTGCCAGCAGTTCAACTCTCGGAGGATGGGAGACCCAGTACTTC. Its translation: CASSSTLGGWETQYF.

This chain uses TRBV12-5 with TRBJ2-3, with D maybe TRBD2 (5 bases). This CDR3 comprises 13 residues. CDR1 and CDR2 from the germline V gene are LGHNT and FRNRAP. Trimming took off 9 bases at V and 5 bases at J, with 15 bases between the two ends. The CDR3 nucleotides read TGTGCTAGCTCCTATACGGGGAGAGATACGCAGTATTTT. This sequence encodes CASSYTGRDTQYF.

This clonotype was counted only a few times. The V and J genes are TRBV5-1 and TRBJ2-7; unclear D gene. Germline V gene lookup returns CDR1 SGHRS and CDR2 YFSETQ. This CDR3 has 11 residues. V was trimmed by 4 bases and J by 6 bases, leaving 8 bases between them. CDR3 amino acids: CASSIEAEQYF. CDR3 DNA sequence: TGCGCCAGCAGCATAGAAGCCGAGCAGTACTTC. Combining the CDR3 with reference TRBV5-1 and TRBJ2-7 gives the whole variable domain KAGVTQTPRYLIKTRGQQVTLSCSPISGHRSVSWYQQTPGQGLQFLFEYFSETQRNKGNFPGRFSGRQFSNSRSEMNVSTLELGDSALYLCASSIEAEQYFGPGTRLTVT.

V gene TRBV15 combines with J gene TRBJ2-3; TRBD2 agrees at 7 bases. The CDR3 is made up of 16 amino acids. V shed 8 bases and J 4 bases; nucleotides not matched to a gene: 15. Germline loops: CDR1 LNHNV, CDR2 YYDKDF (reference sequence). The CDR3 region has the DNA TGTGCCACCGCAGGGTTTGCGGGAGTCTGGGCAGATACGCAGTATTTT. This translates into CATAGFAGVWADTQYF. Together with reference TRBV15 and TRBJ2-3, the CDR3 gives the full variable domain: DAMVIQNPRYQVTQFGKPVTLSCSQTLNHNVMYWYQQKSSQAPKLLFHYYDKDFNNEADTPDNFQSRRPNTSFCFLDIRSPGLGDTAMYLCATAGFAGVWADTQYFGPGTRLTVL.

This clonotype was counted between two and nine times. This rearrangement joins TRBV3-1 to TRBJ2-1, with 8 positions matching TRBD2. Germline-derived CDR1 and CDR2 are LGHDT and YNNKEL (reference sequence). The J segment lost 6 bases and the V segment lost 4 bases, leaving 11 bases of the junction unmatched. This CDR3 has 16 amino acids. This CDR3 is CASSLLHGLALNEQFF. CDR3 DNA: TGTGCCAGCAGCCTCCTGCACGGACTAGCCCTCAATGAGCAGTTCTTC.